This T cell receptor (beta chain) was sequenced for a study of T cells in Graves' hyperthyroidism and ophthalmopathy. In the case of this clonotype: Its antigen remains unidentified.

Those with hyperthyroidism were 18 to 65 years old, newly diagnosed, and ill for under 2 months. Diagnosing involved the use of clinical symptoms, serum thyroxine and TRAb, thyroid ultrasound and orbital computed tomography. The CDR3 consists of 15 residues. Germline CDR1 and CDR2: SGHTA and FQGNSA. Germline trimming cut 1 base from V and 7 bases from J; bases unmatched to any gene: 6. Findings and caveats of the study: For ophthalmopathy, model prediction preceded onset by a median around six months. Peripheral blood also featured most of the thyroid clonotypes expanded above 0.001.

Amplification of TCR beta CDR3 regions was performed using RNA transcripts as template. The HTBI primer set was used in a first-round RT-PCR of the TCR CDR3. TCRdb itself ran the multiplex PCR reads through MiXCR, one entry per CDR3 protein. The sample consists of around 250,000 distinct CDR3 sequences, more than 14% of them appearing once. The chain couples TRBV7-2 to TRBJ2-7; 11 bases align to TRBD2. The source is a woman aged 40 to 50 with Graves' hyperthyroidism that later progressed to Graves' ophthalmopathy. Sequenced sample: blood. The CDR3, as DNA: TGTGCCAGCAGCTTAGTACTAGCGGGAGCAAGGGAGCAGTACTTC. This sequence encodes CASSLVLAGAREQYF.